This T cell receptor (beta chain) was sequenced during a study of blood T cell repertoires in COVID-19. Study-level information: Collection of acute and convalescent COVID-19 samples took place in the United States, Italy and Spain. T cells, B-cell-depleted T cells, or PBMCs supplied cDNA or gDNA.

Original analysis: The authors estimated nucleated cell counts from reference gene primer amplification. The table came from immunoSEQ multiplex PCR; TCRdb's copy has only in-frame clones and leaves some out. V and J calls and clone size come straight from that table; D and trimming were deduced from the DNA. Of 100,000 or so clones in the sample, over 80% are singletons; the top ten hold 5% to 6%. Per the germline V gene, CDR1 is MGHDK and CDR2 is SYGVNS. The CDR3 runs 14 residues. The ends were cut back, 5 bases at V and 7 bases at J, with 15 bases in the middle. The gene calls are TRBV25-1 and TRBJ1-5; weak D call: TRBD1 (5 bases). Material for sequencing was peripheral blood. This TCR came from a middle-aged man with active COVID-19. The CDR3 DNA follows: TGTGCCAGCAGTTGGGGGGGATTAGAACAGCCCCAGCATTTT. Its protein product is CASSWGGLEQPQHF.